A single sample is the source of the 9 T cell receptor beta chains below, sequenced in a study of blood T cells in healthy people across ages. Through a sample-barcoded 5' primer and a J-beta primer mix, a second PCR was run for about 6 to 11 cycles. One entry per CDR3 protein results from TCRdb running MiXCR on the 5' RACE reads. Of 630,000 or so distinct CDR3 sequences detected, roughly 30% appear once; the ten largest clones hold more than 15%. Sequencing was carried out using blood. These receptors all stem from a woman of 80 years or more in good health.

J is TRBJ1-1 and V is TRBV7-2; D gene unclear. Trimming removed 1 base at V and 7 bases at J, with 7 bases between. CDR3 length equals 12 residues. Germline-derived CDR1 and CDR2 are SGHTA and FQGNSA. The CDR3 loop is CASSLDCGEAFF. In DNA form, the CDR3 reads TGTGCCAGCAGCTTAGACTGCGGTGAAGCTTTCTTT.

Points on this clonotype: With a much larger clone just one base away, this may be a read error. This chain links TRBV20-1 with TRBJ2-7; D is undetermined. Matching the DNA end better, TRBJ2-4 makes the J call doubtful. Germline CDR1 is DFQATT and CDR2 is SNEGSKA (reference sequence). The CDR3 spans 13 residues. In DNA, the CDR3 is TGCAGTACCCCCACCAGCGCGAAAAACATTCAGTACTTC. Protein sequence: CSTPTSAKNIQYF.

This clonotype has just a few counts. Here the CDR3 DNA reads TGTGCCAGCAGGGAGACAGTTAACTATGGCTACACCTTC. Its translation is CASRETVNYGYTF. The rearrangement joins TRBV28 to TRBJ1-2, with a tentative D call TRBD1 (5 bases). From germline, CDR1 is MDHEN and CDR2 SYDVKM. The CDR3 consists of 13 residues. Trimming took 6 bases from V and 1 from J, leaving 9 bases between them.

This clonotype occurred many times. The chain uses TRBV6-6 and TRBJ2-7; 8 positions match TRBD1. V dropped 2 bases and J dropped 3; count of bases not matched to a gene: 6. CDR1 and CDR2 from the germline V gene are MNHNY and SVGAGI (reference sequence). The CDR3 runs to 15 residues. This CDR3 reads CASSYTGGQFYEQYF. DNA of the CDR3: TGTGCCAGCAGTTACACAGGGGGACAGTTCTACGAGCAGTACTTC.

This clonotype was picked up many times. This chain connects TRBV20-1 to TRBJ1-6; the match to TRBD1 covers 9 bases. The CDR3 is 13 amino acids. V lost 3 bases, J lost 10 bases, and 4 bases stayed unmatched. Germline lookup yields CDR1 DFQATT and CDR2 SNEGSKA (reference sequence). CDR3 sequence reads: CSARDRGGSPLHF. The CDR3 DNA reads as TGCAGTGCTAGGGACAGGGGCGGCTCACCCCTCCACTTT.

The chain employs TRBV5-1 and TRBJ2-2, with TRBD2 identical over 11 bases. Germline assignment: CDR1 SGHRS and CDR2 YFSETQ. This CDR3 spans 18 amino acids. The V segment lost 0 bases and the J segment 4 bases; nucleotides outside the gene matches: 8. The CDR3 DNA is TGCGCCAGCAGCTTGGGACCTTCCGGGACTAGCGGCACCGGGGAGCTGTTTTTT. This sequence encodes CASSLGPSGTSGTGELFF. The complete variable domain, with remaining parts taken from reference TRBV5-1 and TRBJ2-2, reads KAGVTQTPRYLIKTRGQQVTLSCSPISGHRSVSWYQQTPGQGLQFLFEYFSETQRNKGNFPGRFSGRQFSNSRSEMNVSTLELGDSALYLCASSLGPSGTSGTGELFFGEGSRLTVL.

V and J are TRBV11-2 and TRBJ2-5; 10 nucleotides line up with TRBD2. CDR3 length equals 15 residues. Losses at the gene ends were 4 bases for V and 11 bases for J; bases not matched to a gene: 13. Per germline, CDR1 SGHAT and CDR2 FQNNGV. Written as DNA, the CDR3 is TGTGCCAGCAGCTATACTAGCGGGATGGGGGGGGAGCAGTACTTC. Translated: CASSYTSGMGGEQYF.

This clonotype was counted many times. The genes are TRBV11-2 and TRBJ2-7, with a tentative D call TRBD1 (6 bases). V lost 4 bases to trimming and J lost 2 bases, with 15 bases between them. Germline CDR1 SGHAT, CDR2 FQNNGV. This CDR3 has 15 amino acids. The CDR3 loop is CASSSMGRGTYEQYF. The CDR3 coding sequence is TGTGCCAGCAGCTCAATGGGTAGGGGGACCTACGAGCAGTACTTC.

A note on this clonotype: This clone may be a read error of a much larger clone one base away. The CDR3 protein is CATSSQDHEQYF. The CDR3, as DNA: TGTGCCACCAGCAGTCAGGACCACGAGCAGTACTTC. The chain couples TRBV15 to TRBJ2-7; D is unresolved. This CDR3 is 12 amino acids long. Germline CDR1 is LNHNV and CDR2 is YYDKDF (reference sequence). V lost 3 bases to trimming and J lost 5 bases, with 8 bases between them.